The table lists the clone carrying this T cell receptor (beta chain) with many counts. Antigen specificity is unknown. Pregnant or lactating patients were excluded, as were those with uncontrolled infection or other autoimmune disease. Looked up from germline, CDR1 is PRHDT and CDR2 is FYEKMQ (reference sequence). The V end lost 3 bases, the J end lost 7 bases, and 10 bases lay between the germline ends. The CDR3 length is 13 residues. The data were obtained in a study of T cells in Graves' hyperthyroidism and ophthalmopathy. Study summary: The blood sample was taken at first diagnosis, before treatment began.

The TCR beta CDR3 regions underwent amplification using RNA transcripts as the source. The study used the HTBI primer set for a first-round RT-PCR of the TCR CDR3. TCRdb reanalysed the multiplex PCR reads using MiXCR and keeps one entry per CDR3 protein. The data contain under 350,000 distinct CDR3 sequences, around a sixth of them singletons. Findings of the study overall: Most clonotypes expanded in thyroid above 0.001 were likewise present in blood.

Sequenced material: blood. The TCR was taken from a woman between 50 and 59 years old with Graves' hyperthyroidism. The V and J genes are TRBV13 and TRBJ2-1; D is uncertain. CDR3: CASSFRGRNEQFF. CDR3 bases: TGTGCCAGCAGCTTTCGAGGTAGGAATGAGCAGTTCTTC.